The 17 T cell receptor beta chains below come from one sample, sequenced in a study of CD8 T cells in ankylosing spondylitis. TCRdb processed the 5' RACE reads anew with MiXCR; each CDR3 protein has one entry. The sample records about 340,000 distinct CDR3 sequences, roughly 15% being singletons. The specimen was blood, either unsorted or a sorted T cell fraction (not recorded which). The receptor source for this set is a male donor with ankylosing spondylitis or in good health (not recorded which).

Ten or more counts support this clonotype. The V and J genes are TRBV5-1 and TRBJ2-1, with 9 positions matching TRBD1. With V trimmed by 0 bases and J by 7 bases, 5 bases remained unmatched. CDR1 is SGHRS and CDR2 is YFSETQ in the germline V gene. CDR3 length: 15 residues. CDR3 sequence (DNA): TGCGCCAGCAGCTTGGACAGGGGGCGCCGGAATGAGCAGTTCTTC. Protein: CASSLDRGRRNEQFF.

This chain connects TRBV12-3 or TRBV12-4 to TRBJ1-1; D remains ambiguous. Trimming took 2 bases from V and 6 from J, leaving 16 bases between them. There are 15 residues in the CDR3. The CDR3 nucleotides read TGTGCCAGCAGTTTAACCGGGGAAGGATGGGCTGAAGCTTTCTTT. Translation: CASSLTGEGWAEAFF.

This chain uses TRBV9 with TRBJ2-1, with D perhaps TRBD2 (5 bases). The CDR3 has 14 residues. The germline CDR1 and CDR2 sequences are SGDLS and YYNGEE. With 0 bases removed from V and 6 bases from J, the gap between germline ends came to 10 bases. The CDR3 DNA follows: TGTGCCAGCAGCGTAGCGCCTAGCACCAATGAGCAGTTCTTC. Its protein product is CASSVAPSTNEQFF.

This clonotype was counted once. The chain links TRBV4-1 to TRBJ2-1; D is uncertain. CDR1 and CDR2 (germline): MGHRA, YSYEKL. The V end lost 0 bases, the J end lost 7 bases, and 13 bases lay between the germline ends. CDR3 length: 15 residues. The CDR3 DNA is TGCGCCAGCAGCCAAGAGGGGTCCAGGAGTAATGAGCAGTTCTTC. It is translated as CASSQEGSRSNEQFF.

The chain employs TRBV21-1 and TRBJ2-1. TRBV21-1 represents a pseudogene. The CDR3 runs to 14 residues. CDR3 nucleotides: TGTGCCAGCAGCCCAGAGGCTGAGAACAATGAGCAGTTCTTC. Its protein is CASSPEAENNEQFF.

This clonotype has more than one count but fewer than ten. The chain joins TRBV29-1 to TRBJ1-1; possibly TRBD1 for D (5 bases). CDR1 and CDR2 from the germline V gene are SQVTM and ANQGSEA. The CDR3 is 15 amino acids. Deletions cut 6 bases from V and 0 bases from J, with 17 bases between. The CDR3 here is CSVAGASAVNTEAFF. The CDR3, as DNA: TGCAGCGTGGCCGGGGCCTCGGCTGTGAACACTGAAGCTTTCTTT.

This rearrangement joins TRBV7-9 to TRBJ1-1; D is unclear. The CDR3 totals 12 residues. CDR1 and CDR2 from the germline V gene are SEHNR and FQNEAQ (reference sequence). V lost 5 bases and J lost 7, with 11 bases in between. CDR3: CASSAVGSEAFF. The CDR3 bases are TGTGCCAGCAGCGCAGTTGGCAGTGAAGCTTTCTTT.

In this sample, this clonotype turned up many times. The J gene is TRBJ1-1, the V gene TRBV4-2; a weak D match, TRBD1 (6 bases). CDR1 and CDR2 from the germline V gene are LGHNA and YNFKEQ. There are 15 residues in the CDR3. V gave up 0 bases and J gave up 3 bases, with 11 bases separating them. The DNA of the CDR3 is TGTGCCAGCAGCCAAGAGACCGGACAGCACACTGAAGCTTTCTTT. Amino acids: CASSQETGQHTEAFF.

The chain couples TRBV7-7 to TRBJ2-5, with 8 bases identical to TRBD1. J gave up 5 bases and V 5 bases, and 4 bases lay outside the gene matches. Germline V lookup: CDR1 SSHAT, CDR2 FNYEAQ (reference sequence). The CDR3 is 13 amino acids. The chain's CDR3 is CASSEDRGETQYF. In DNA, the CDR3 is TGTGCCAGCAGCGAAGACAGGGGTGAGACCCAGTACTTC.

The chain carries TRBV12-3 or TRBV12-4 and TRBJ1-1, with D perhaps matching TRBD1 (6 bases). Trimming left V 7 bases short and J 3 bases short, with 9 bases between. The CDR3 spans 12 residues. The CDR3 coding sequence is TGTGCCAGCAATCAGGGGTACACTGAAGCTTTCTTT. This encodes CASNQGYTEAFF.

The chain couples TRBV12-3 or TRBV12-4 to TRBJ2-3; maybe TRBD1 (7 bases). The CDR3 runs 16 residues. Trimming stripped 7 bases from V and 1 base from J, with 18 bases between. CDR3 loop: CASTLRGAVGTDTQYF. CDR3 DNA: TGTGCCAGCACTCTCAGGGGGGCGGTGGGCACAGATACGCAGTATTTT.

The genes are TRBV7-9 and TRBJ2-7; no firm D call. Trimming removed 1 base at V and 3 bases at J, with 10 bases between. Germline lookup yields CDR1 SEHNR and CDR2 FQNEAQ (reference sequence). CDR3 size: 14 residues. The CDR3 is CASSLGAFNYEQYF. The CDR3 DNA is TGTGCCAGCAGCTTAGGGGCTTTCAACTACGAGCAGTACTTC.

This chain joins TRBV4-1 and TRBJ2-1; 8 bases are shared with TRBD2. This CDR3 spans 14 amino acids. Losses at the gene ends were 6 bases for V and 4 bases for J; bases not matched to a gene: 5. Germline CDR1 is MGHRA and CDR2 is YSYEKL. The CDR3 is CASRRLAGYNEQFF. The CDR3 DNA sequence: TGCGCCAGCAGGCGCCTAGCGGGTTACAATGAGCAGTTCTTC.

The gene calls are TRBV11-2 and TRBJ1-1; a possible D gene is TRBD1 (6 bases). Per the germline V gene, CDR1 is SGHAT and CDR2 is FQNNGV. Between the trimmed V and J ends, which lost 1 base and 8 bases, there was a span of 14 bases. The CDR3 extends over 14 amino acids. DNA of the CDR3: TGTGCCAGCAGCTTAGGCGGGGGCAGAGAGGAAGCTTTCTTT. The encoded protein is CASSLGGGREEAFF. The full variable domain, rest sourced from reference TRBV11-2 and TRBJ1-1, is EAGVAQSPRYKIIEKRQSVAFWCNPISGHATLYWYQQILGQGPKLLIQFQNNGVVDDSQLPKDRFSAERLKGVDSTLKIQPAKLEDSAVYLCASSLGGGREEAFFGQGTRLTVV.

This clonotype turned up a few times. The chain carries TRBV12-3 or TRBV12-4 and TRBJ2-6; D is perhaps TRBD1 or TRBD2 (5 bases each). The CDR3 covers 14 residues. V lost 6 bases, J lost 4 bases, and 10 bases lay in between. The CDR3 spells CASRRGAGANVLTF. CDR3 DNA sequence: TGTGCCAGCAGAAGGGGAGCCGGGGCCAACGTCCTGACTTTC.

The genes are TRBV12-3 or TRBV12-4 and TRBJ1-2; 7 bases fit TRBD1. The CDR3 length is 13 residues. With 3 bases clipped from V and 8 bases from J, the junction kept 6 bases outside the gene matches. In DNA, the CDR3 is TGTGCCAGCAGTTTCTGGGACAGCCAGGGCTACACCTTC. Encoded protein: CASSFWDSQGYTF.

The DNA of the CDR3 is TGTGCCAGCGAAAGGGCTTTATACAATGAGCAGTTCTTC. As protein: CASERALYNEQFF. The J gene is TRBJ2-1, the V gene TRBV6-1; D is ambiguous. V was pared by 8 bases and J by 4 bases, with 12 bases between. Germline values: CDR1 MNHNS, CDR2 SASEGT. This CDR3 region has 13 residues.